These 26 T cell receptor beta chains were sequenced from one sample in a study of response to subunit inactivated influenza vaccine. TCRdb reanalysed the RT-PCR reads using MiXCR and keeps one entry per CDR3 protein. The data contain under 850,000 distinct CDR3 sequences, less than 20% of them singletons. Sequencing was performed on PBMCs from blood, taken 5 to 6 days after vaccination. All receptors come from a man between 45 and 60 years old who received an inactivated influenza vaccine.

V is TRBV29-1 and J is TRBJ2-5; D gene unclear. Trimming cost V 5 bases and J 5 bases, with 12 bases left between them. Germline V gene data show CDR1 as SQVTM and CDR2 as ANQGSEA. The CDR3 spans 12 residues. For the CDR3, the DNA is TGCAGCGTTAAGGGCTATAGGGAGACCCAGTACTTC. Translating gives CSVKGYRETQYF.

This clonotype has a handful of counts. The CDR3 is CASSLAWSAGAVDEQYF. CDR3 in DNA: TGCGCCAGCAGCTTGGCCTGGAGCGCAGGGGCTGTTGACGAGCAGTACTTC. The chain uses TRBV5-1 and TRBJ2-7; possible D gene TRBD1, 6 bases. Germline assignment: CDR1 SGHRS and CDR2 YFSETQ. V was shortened by 0 bases and J by 5 bases, with 21 bases between the two germline ends. This CDR3 region has 17 residues. The variable domain in full, completed from reference TRBV5-1 and TRBJ2-7, reads KAGVTQTPRYLIKTRGQQVTLSCSPISGHRSVSWYQQTPGQGLQFLFEYFSETQRNKGNFPGRFSGRQFSNSRSEMNVSTLELGDSALYLCASSLAWSAGAVDEQYFGPGTRLTVT.

The gene calls are TRBV4-2 and TRBJ1-1; D unresolved. With 3 bases removed from V and 5 bases from J, the gap between germline ends came to 16 bases. Looked up from germline, CDR1 is LGHNA and CDR2 is YNFKEQ. CDR3 size: 15 residues. The CDR3, as DNA: TGTGCCAGCAGCCAGGGAGACGGCCCCCGGACTGAAGCTTTCTTT. Amino acid sequence: CASSQGDGPRTEAFF.

This clonotype appeared many times. The chain uses TRBV27 and TRBJ2-3; TRBD2 matches at 10 bases. The germline CDR1 and CDR2 sequences are MNHEY and SMNVEV (reference sequence). The CDR3 extends over 16 amino acids. V trimming: 3 bases; J trimming: 4 bases; junction bases outside the gene matches: 7. The CDR3 loop reads CASSFLAGVRSDTQYF. Written as DNA, the CDR3 is TGTGCCAGCAGTTTTCTAGCGGGAGTTCGGTCAGATACGCAGTATTTT.

The rearrangement links TRBV7-9 to TRBJ1-5; D is undetermined. Trimming left V 2 bases short and J 1 base short, with 12 bases between. The V gene's germline CDR1 is SEHNR and CDR2 FQNEAQ (reference sequence). The CDR3 extends over 16 amino acids. The CDR3 nucleotides read TGTGCCAGCAGCTTAACATATGACGGAAGCAATCAGCCCCAGCATTTT. Translating it yields CASSLTYDGSNQPQHF.

This clonotype was seen only a few times. The chain employs TRBV6-2 or TRBV6-3 and TRBJ2-1, with D possibly TRBD2 on 5 matching bases. CDR1 MNHEY and CDR2 SVGEGT come from the germline V gene. This CDR3 contains 14 residues. The V end lost 1 base, the J end lost 2 bases, and 6 bases lay between the germline ends. The CDR3 region is CASSYLRAYNEQFF. The DNA for the CDR3 is TGTGCCAGCAGTTACTTGCGGGCCTACAATGAGCAGTTCTTC.

The V gene is TRBV4-2, the J gene TRBJ1-1; the match to TRBD1 covers 8 bases. The CDR3 is 15 amino acids. V shed 0 bases, J shed 4 bases, and the junction held 4 bases outside the gene matches. The germline CDR1 and CDR2 sequences are LGHNA and YNFKEQ. The CDR3 DNA sequence: TGTGCCAGCAGCCAAGAGAATACAGGGGGCACTGAAGCTTTCTTT. This gives the protein CASSQENTGGTEAFF.

V and J are TRBV10-3 and TRBJ1-5; possible D gene TRBD1, 6 bases. This CDR3 is 17 amino acids long. The germline V gene encodes CDR1 ENHRY and CDR2 SYGVKD. Trimming removed 0 bases from V and 7 bases from J, with 19 bases in between. This CDR3 reads CAISESRSGARGQPQHF. The CDR3 DNA follows: TGTGCCATCAGTGAGTCGAGGTCGGGGGCCCGCGGCCAGCCCCAGCATTTT.

This clonotype was counted only a few times. J is TRBJ2-7 and V is TRBV5-1, with TRBD1 matching over 9 bases. Germline trimming cut 4 bases from V and 6 bases from J; bases unmatched to any gene: 8. The CDR3 is 14 amino acids. Germline values: CDR1 SGHRS, CDR2 YFSETQ. The CDR3 here is CASSPRDRVSEQYF. The CDR3 nucleotides are TGCGCCAGCAGCCCCCGGGACAGGGTGAGCGAGCAGTACTTC. Based on the CDR3 plus reference TRBV5-1 and TRBJ2-7, the full variable domain is KAGVTQTPRYLIKTRGQQVTLSCSPISGHRSVSWYQQTPGQGLQFLFEYFSETQRNKGNFPGRFSGRQFSNSRSEMNVSTLELGDSALYLCASSPRDRVSEQYFGPGTRLTVT.

This clonotype has ten or more counts. CDR3 loop: CASSFSGLLNQPQHF. For the CDR3, the DNA is TGTGCCAGCAGCTTTTCCGGACTCCTAAATCAGCCCCAGCATTTT. This rearrangement joins TRBV7-9 to TRBJ1-5, with no clear D. This CDR3 region has 15 residues. V shed 3 bases and J shed 4 bases, with 13 bases lying between them. Germline-derived CDR1 and CDR2 are SEHNR and FQNEAQ (reference sequence).

The gene calls are TRBV5-1 and TRBJ2-1; a weak D match, TRBD2 (6 bases). V was cut by 0 bases and J by 1 base, with 8 bases left in between. From germline, CDR1 is SGHRS and CDR2 YFSETQ. The CDR3 consists of 15 residues. CDR3 sequence: CASSLGGESYNEQFF. The CDR3 nucleotides read TGCGCCAGCAGCTTGGGCGGGGAATCCTACAATGAGCAGTTCTTC.

This clonotype has just a few counts. V and J are TRBV4-2 and TRBJ2-7; no clear D gene. The CDR3 length is 15 residues. Trimming pared 0 bases from V and 3 bases from J, leaving 12 bases between. CDR1 is LGHNA, CDR2 YNFKEQ, per germline. As DNA, the CDR3 is TGTGCCAGCAGCCAAGATTACGGCAGAGACTACGAGCAGTACTTC. This codes for CASSQDYGRDYEQYF.

Only a few counts were recorded for this clonotype. The V and J genes are TRBV12-3 or TRBV12-4 and TRBJ1-2; D remains ambiguous. Deletions cut 4 bases from V and 4 bases from J, with 7 bases between. The CDR3 is made up of 12 amino acids. The CDR3 spells CASSSDAYGYTF. In nucleotides, the CDR3 is TGTGCCAGCAGTTCGGACGCCTATGGCTACACCTTC.

With regard to this clonotype: The junction departs from germline at one end; a sequencing error may be responsible. The V and J genes are TRBV5-1 and TRBJ2-2; D could derive from TRBD1 or TRBD2 (5 bases each). CDR3 length: 14 amino acids. Germline CDR1 is SGHRS and CDR2 is YFSETQ. The DNA for the CDR3 is TGCGCCAGCAGCCTGCCCACGAACACCGGGGACCTGTTTTTT. Translation: CASSLPTNTGDLFF.

This clonotype was counted only a few times. The chain joins TRBV9 to TRBJ2-6; D is perhaps TRBD1 or TRBD2 (5 bases each). Germline CDR1 SGDLS, CDR2 YYNGEE. CDR3 length equals 18 residues. V lost 0 bases to trimming and J lost 2 bases, with 15 bases between them. DNA for the CDR3: TGTGCCAGCAGCGTAGGGGTGGGGCTAGCTGCTGGGGCCAACGTCCTGACTTTC. Its protein product is CASSVGVGLAAGANVLTF.

This rearrangement joins TRBV20-1 to TRBJ2-1; D not certain. CDR3 length equals 13 residues. From germline, CDR1 is DFQATT and CDR2 SNEGSKA (reference sequence). Trimming left V 2 bases short and J 9 bases short, with 14 bases between. This chain's CDR3 is CSARLGGRLEQFF. The CDR3 DNA sequence: TGCAGTGCTAGATTAGGCGGCAGACTTGAGCAGTTCTTC.

This clonotype was recorded at least ten times. CDR3 sequence: CASSLQGNEQFF. The CDR3 DNA reads as TGCGCCAGCAGCTTACAGGGTAATGAGCAGTTCTTC. J is TRBJ2-1 and V is TRBV5-1, with D possibly TRBD1 on 6 matching bases. The CDR3 consists of 12 residues. Germline CDR1 reads SGHRS; CDR2 reads YFSETQ. V was trimmed by 2 bases and J by 7 bases, leaving 7 bases between them. Complete variable domain (other parts from reference TRBV5-1 and TRBJ2-1): KAGVTQTPRYLIKTRGQQVTLSCSPISGHRSVSWYQQTPGQGLQFLFEYFSETQRNKGNFPGRFSGRQFSNSRSEMNVSTLELGDSALYLCASSLQGNEQFFGPGTRLTVL.

This clonotype was seen a few times. The chain links TRBV6-5 to TRBJ2-3; weak D call: TRBD1 (6 bases). The germline V gene has CDR1 MNHEY and CDR2 SVGAGI. The CDR3 totals 18 residues. V was cut by 0 bases and J by 3 bases, with 19 bases left in between. CDR3 bases: TGTGCCAGCAGTTACTCTAACCGTGGCAGGGGTGGGACAGATACGCAGTATTTT. This translates into CASSYSNRGRGGTDTQYF.

This clonotype appeared a few times. The DNA for the CDR3 is TGCAGCGTCCAGGTAGATACGCAGTATTTT. Translating gives CSVQVDTQYF. The V and J genes are TRBV29-1 and TRBJ2-3; D call uncertain. Germline V CDR1 and CDR2: SQVTM, ANQGSEA. CDR3 length: 10 residues. The V end was cut by 6 bases, the J end by 5 bases, with 6 bases between.

This clonotype was recorded a few times. V gene TRBV20-1 combines with J gene TRBJ2-3; D is possibly TRBD1 or TRBD2 (5 bases each). The V gene lost 4 bases and the J gene lost 2 bases, with 16 bases spanning the gap. This CDR3 is 15 amino acids long. Germline CDR1 is DFQATT and CDR2 is SNEGSKA (reference sequence). The CDR3 coding sequence is TGCAGTGCTAAATGGGGCGGGCCAAACACAGATACGCAGTATTTT. Translating gives CSAKWGGPNTDTQYF.

The chain carries TRBV20-1 and TRBJ2-7, with TRBD2 as a possible D gene (6 bases). CDR3 size: 13 residues. Trimming stripped 3 bases from V and 2 bases from J, with 11 bases between. The germline V gene encodes CDR1 DFQATT and CDR2 SNEGSKA (reference sequence). The CDR3 region has the DNA TGCAGTGCTAGCCCCGGGAGACCCTACGAGCAGTACTTC. It specifies CSASPGRPYEQYF.

This clonotype was picked up a small number of times. The CDR3: CASIRSGGYEQYF. The CDR3 DNA is TGTGCCAGCATCCGGTCAGGGGGGTACGAGCAGTACTTC. The gene calls are TRBV25-1 and TRBJ2-7, with D perhaps matching TRBD1 (7 bases). The ends were cut back, 7 bases at V and 4 bases at J, with 14 bases in the middle. There are 13 residues in the CDR3. From germline, CDR1 is MGHDK and CDR2 SYGVNS.

J is TRBJ2-3 and V is TRBV4-1; TRBD1 agrees at 11 bases. CDR1 is MGHRA and CDR2 is YSYEKL in the germline V gene. CDR3 length: 22 amino acids. The V gene end was trimmed by 0 bases and the J gene end by 3 bases; junction bases not matched to a gene: 20. CDR3 in amino acids: CASSQDWPDRGQGPAETDTQYF. The CDR3 DNA is TGCGCCAGCAGCCAAGATTGGCCGGACAGGGGGCAGGGCCCGGCGGAAACAGATACGCAGTATTTT.

This clonotype showed up just a few times. This chain connects TRBV9 to TRBJ2-2; 11 positions agree with TRBD1. V lost 3 bases to trimming and J lost 4 bases; unmatched junction nucleotides: 5. CDR1 SGDLS and CDR2 YYNGEE come from the germline V gene. The CDR3 is 16 amino acids. Here the CDR3 reads CASSAVGQGVTGELFF. CDR3 coding DNA: TGTGCCAGCAGCGCCGTGGGACAGGGGGTCACCGGGGAGCTGTTTTTT.

This clonotype was recorded many times. The rearrangement links TRBV5-1 to TRBJ2-3; 11 bases are shared with TRBD2. The V and J ends lost 0 bases and 1 base, in that order; junction bases with no gene match: 7. The germline gives CDR1 SGHRS, CDR2 YFSETQ. This CDR3 has 18 amino acids. CDR3 protein: CASSLGTSGSIRTDTQYF. Here the CDR3 DNA reads TGCGCCAGCAGCTTGGGGACTAGCGGGTCCATCCGCACAGATACGCAGTATTTT.

This chain connects TRBV20-1 to TRBJ2-5, with 7 positions matching TRBD2. V trimming: 6 bases; J trimming: 5 bases; junction bases outside the gene matches: 9. Per germline, CDR1 DFQATT and CDR2 SNEGSKA (reference sequence). This CDR3 contains 13 residues. The CDR3 DNA is TGCAGTGCCGGGGGGAGCTGGGGGGAGACCCAGTACTTC. It encodes CSAGGSWGETQYF.